This T cell receptor (beta chain) was obtained from a study of blood T cell repertoires in COVID-19. The CDR3 totals 13 residues. Germline-derived CDR1 and CDR2 are MNHEY and SMNVEV (reference sequence). V was cut by 5 bases and J by 1 base, with 8 bases left in between. Those enrolled, adults aged roughly 18 to 95 years, came from some 25 US areas. Source study methods: Amplified reference gene primers provided the basis for estimating nucleated cell counts. Produced via immunoSEQ multiplex PCR; TCRdb's table is partial and in-frame only. D and trimming were read from the DNA, whereas the V and J calls and clone size are those reported in that table. The sample lists some 100,000 clones; 86% were seen once.

The chain links TRBV27 to TRBJ1-1; D is perhaps TRBD1 (6 bases). The receptor's source is a woman in her 50s who had recovered from COVID-19. Material: PBMCs or T cells enriched from blood (not recorded which). CDR3 loop: CASSLGQNTEAFF. Written as DNA, the CDR3 is TGTGCCAGCAGTCTGGGACAGAACACTGAAGCTTTCTTT.